This T cell receptor (beta chain) was found in a study of post-analysis software for immune sequencing data. General study points: TRBV5-6, TRBV5-1 and TRBV20-1 belonged to a set of roughly 5 TRBV segments that were more frequent in patients than controls.

In regard to this clonotype: Its antigen is unidentified.

TCR beta libraries were prepared from cDNA with unique molecular identifiers. Each CDR3 protein is one row after TCRdb ran MiXCR on the PCR reads. The table includes hundreds of thousands of distinct CDR3 sequences, roughly three fifths detected once. V was trimmed by 3 bases and J by 9 bases, leaving 9 bases between them. Germline CDR1 reads SGHAT; CDR2 reads FQNNGV. The CDR3 is made up of 12 amino acids. V and J are TRBV11-2 and TRBJ2-1; no clear D gene. The TCR sequence derives from a girl aged 2 to 9 with multiple sclerosis. Sample: blood. The CDR3 DNA is TGTGCCAGCAGCTTCCTACTGCTTGAGCAGTTCTTC. It codes for CASSFLLLEQFF.